Shown below are 30 T cell receptor beta chains from a single sample sequenced in a study of naive and memory T cell subsets. General study findings and limits: Especially in CD8 cells, naive repertoires contained a few larger clonotypes, possibly CD45RA-re-expressing memory cells.

No antigens are known for them. Two oligonucleotides, mixed equimolar, formed the beta constant-region primer covering TRBC1 and TRBC2. Four rounds of PCR amplified the ligated cDNA using nested alpha and beta constant-region primers plus SP2. Each CDR3 protein gets one entry after TCRdb re-called the UMI-ligation and nested PCR reads with MiXCR. Of roughly 150,000 distinct CDR3 sequences listed, approximately 18% are singletons. Sequencing input: naive CD8+ T cells from blood. These receptor sequences come from a human donor in good health.

This rearrangement joins TRBV5-1 to TRBJ2-7; D gene uncertain. CDR3 length: 13 amino acids. V gave up 0 bases and J gave up 6 bases, with 10 bases separating them. The V gene's germline CDR1 is SGHRS and CDR2 YFSETQ. CDR3 region: CASSLAPATEQYF. The CDR3 DNA reads as TGCGCCAGCAGCTTGGCCCCGGCTACCGAGCAGTACTTC.

This clonotype occurred a few times. This sequence joins TRBV7-6 and TRBJ1-1; D is undetermined. This CDR3 is 13 amino acids long. V gave up 4 bases and J gave up 0 bases, with 6 bases separating them. The germline CDR1 and CDR2 sequences are SGHVS and FNYEAQ. The CDR3 bases are TGTGCCAGCAGCTCGGCTGTGAACACTGAAGCTTTCTTT. It specifies CASSSAVNTEAFF.

The gene calls are TRBV14 and TRBJ2-3; 11 positions agree with TRBD1. The CDR3 is made up of 16 amino acids. The germline V gene has CDR1 SGHDN and CDR2 FVKESK. The V gene end was trimmed by 0 bases and the J gene end by 4 bases; junction bases not matched to a gene: 3. The CDR3 is CASSQERGQGADTQYF. In nucleotides, the CDR3 is TGTGCCAGCAGCCAAGAGCGGGGACAGGGGGCAGATACGCAGTATTTT.

The chain recombines TRBV7-6 with TRBJ1-5; D is possibly TRBD1 (5 bases). The length of the CDR3 is 13 residues. Trimming took off 4 bases at V and 7 bases at J, with 11 bases between the two ends. Germline-derived CDR1 and CDR2 are SGHVS and FNYEAQ. This CDR3 is CASSSDRGQPQHF. DNA for the CDR3: TGTGCCAGCAGCTCCGATAGGGGACAGCCCCAGCATTTT.

This clonotype has a handful of counts. This chain connects TRBV29-1 to TRBJ2-7, with 7 bases matching TRBD1. There are 12 residues in the CDR3. V lost 8 bases and J lost 3; bases outside the gene matches: 7. Germline CDR1 and CDR2: SQVTM and ANQGSEA. The CDR3 DNA follows: TGCAGCACGTGGGACAGTGACTACGAGCAGTACTTC. Protein product: CSTWDSDYEQYF.

This clonotype was seen more than once but under ten times. The chain joins TRBV29-1 to TRBJ2-1; 7 nucleotides align to TRBD2. The CDR3 has 14 residues. CDR1 SQVTM and CDR2 ANQGSEA come from the germline V gene. Germline trimming cut 2 bases from V and 7 bases from J; bases unmatched to any gene: 8. The CDR3 reads CSVEIAGVENEQFF. CDR3 in DNA: TGCAGCGTTGAAATTGCGGGAGTAGAAAATGAGCAGTTCTTC.

This clonotype was observed a few times. This chain uses TRBV28 with TRBJ2-7, with 9 bases matching TRBD1. Germline trimming cut 6 bases from V and 3 bases from J; bases unmatched to any gene: 12. There are 16 residues in the CDR3. Germline CDR1 MDHEN, CDR2 SYDVKM. In DNA, the CDR3 is TGTGCCAGCAGGATGATCGGGACAGGGCCTCTCTACGAGCAGTACTTC. This gives the protein CASRMIGTGPLYEQYF.

The rearrangement links TRBV12-3 or TRBV12-4 to TRBJ2-5; TRBD2 aligns across 11 bases. Trimming removed 4 bases from V and 3 bases from J; junction bases left unmatched: 10. This CDR3 has 17 residues. CDR3 in DNA: TGTGCCAGCAGTTCCACAACTAGCGGGAGAATGGAAGAGACCCAGTACTTC. This sequence encodes CASSSTTSGRMEETQYF.

The chain combines TRBV6-6 with TRBJ2-1; 7 nucleotides align to TRBD2. The CDR3 runs 15 residues. Germline CDR1 and CDR2: MNHNY and SVGAGI (reference sequence). The V and J ends lost 2 bases and 9 bases, in that order; junction bases with no gene match: 10. This CDR3 is CASSYVRDYGSEQFF. The CDR3 bases are TGTGCCAGCAGTTACGTCCGGGACTATGGGAGTGAGCAGTTCTTC.

This chain joins TRBV6-5 and TRBJ2-7; a weak D match, TRBD1 (5 bases). Germline V gives CDR1 MNHEY, CDR2 SVGAGI. V gave up 3 bases and J gave up 2 bases, with 11 bases separating them. CDR3 size: 14 residues. The CDR3 DNA sequence: TGTGCCAGCAGTTATGGTCCAGGGACCTACGAGCAGTACTTC. Translation: CASSYGPGTYEQYF.

This clonotype was seen more than once but under ten times. The rearrangement uses TRBV5-1 and TRBJ2-4, with D perhaps matching TRBD2 (6 bases). V was clipped by 2 bases and J by 8 bases, with 17 bases between them. The germline CDR1 and CDR2 sequences are SGHRS and YFSETQ. This CDR3 has 15 residues. The chain's CDR3 is CASSLIASATDIQYF. The CDR3 DNA reads as TGCGCCAGCAGCTTAATAGCTAGCGCGACAGACATTCAGTACTTC.

The CDR3 sequence is CASSRTGDNYGYTF. As DNA, the CDR3 is TGTGCCAGCAGTCGGACAGGGGATAACTATGGCTACACCTTC. J is TRBJ1-2 and V is TRBV6-2 or TRBV6-3, with TRBD1 identical over 9 bases. This CDR3 is 14 amino acids long. V shed 5 bases and J 1 base; nucleotides not matched to a gene: 2. CDR1 and CDR2 (germline): MNHEY, SVGEGT.

The DNA of the CDR3 is TGTGCCAGCAATTCGGGAGGGTCAGTCTACAATGAGCAGTTCTTC. Residues: CASNSGGSVYNEQFF. The chain has TRBV6-5 and TRBJ2-1; 8 bases map to TRBD2. CDR3 size: 15 residues. Germline V gene data show CDR1 as MNHEY and CDR2 as SVGAGI. The V gene end was trimmed by 7 bases and the J gene end by 3 bases; junction bases not matched to a gene: 8.

Only a few counts were recorded for this clonotype. This rearrangement joins TRBV6-2 or TRBV6-3 to TRBJ2-1; D is undetermined. Germline V lookup: CDR1 MNHEY, CDR2 SVGEGT. Trimming shortened V by 2 bases and J by 8 bases, and 7 bases separated the two germline ends. The CDR3 runs to 12 residues. The chain's CDR3 is CASSYRYHEQFF. DNA for the CDR3: TGTGCCAGCAGTTACAGGTACCATGAGCAGTTCTTC.

Only a few counts were recorded for this clonotype. The chain employs TRBV30 and TRBJ2-7, with a tentative D call TRBD1 (6 bases). CDR1 is GTSNPN, CDR2 SVGIG, per germline (reference sequence). Trimming cost V 0 bases and J 1 base, with 10 bases left between them. The length of the CDR3 is 14 residues. Here the CDR3 DNA reads TGTGCCTGGAGTGTAGGGCAGGGGTCCTACGAGCAGTACTTC. Its protein is CAWSVGQGSYEQYF. The whole variable domain, filled in from reference TRBV30 and TRBJ2-7, reads SQTIHQWPATLVQPVGSPLSLECTVEGTSNPNLYWYRQAAGRGLQLLFYSVGIGQISSEVPQNLSASRPQDRQFILSSKKLLLSDSGFYLCAWSVGQGSYEQYFGPGTRLTVT.

This clonotype was counted between two and nine times. The rearrangement joins TRBV2 to TRBJ2-3; D perhaps matches TRBD1 (5 bases). CDR1 and CDR2 from the germline V gene are SNHLY and FYNNEI. Trimming took off 6 bases at V and 2 bases at J, with 12 bases between the two ends. This CDR3 is 14 amino acids long. The CDR3 sequence is CASRDKLSTDTQYF. Written as DNA, the CDR3 is TGTGCCAGCAGGGACAAACTCTCCACAGATACGCAGTATTTT.

This clonotype was observed a few times. The V gene is TRBV6-6, the J gene TRBJ2-7; D is uncertain. Looked up from germline, CDR1 is MNHNY and CDR2 is SVGAGI (reference sequence). The CDR3 has 15 residues. Trimming took 0 bases from V and 0 from J, leaving 9 bases between them. CDR3 in amino acids: CASSYSLPDSYEQYF. In DNA form, the CDR3 reads TGTGCCAGCAGTTACTCTTTGCCGGACTCCTACGAGCAGTACTTC.

This clonotype showed up just a few times. The chain's CDR3 is CASSEVTGGHHEQYF. CDR3 nucleotide sequence: TGTGCCAGCAGTGAAGTGACAGGGGGCCACCACGAGCAGTACTTC. The V and J genes are TRBV6-1 and TRBJ2-7; 10 bases agree with TRBD1. The trim removed 1 base at V and 5 bases at J, leaving 5 bases unmatched. Looked up from germline, CDR1 is MNHNS and CDR2 is SASEGT. The CDR3 spans 15 residues.

The chain carries TRBV20-1 and TRBJ1-2; D not certain. In germline, CDR1 is DFQATT, CDR2 SNEGSKA (reference sequence). CDR3 size: 14 residues. Between the trimmed V and J ends, which lost 2 bases and 2 bases, there was a span of 12 bases. CDR3 in amino acids: CSARRLAVNYGYTF. CDR3 DNA sequence: TGCAGTGCTAGAAGGCTAGCAGTGAACTATGGCTACACCTTC.

V gene TRBV29-1 combines with J gene TRBJ2-7; TRBD2 matches 9 bases. V lost 7 bases to trimming and J lost 7 bases; unmatched junction nucleotides: 11. CDR1 SQVTM and CDR2 ANQGSEA come from the germline V gene. This CDR3 is 13 amino acids long. The CDR3 reads CSAEKAGGREQYF. In nucleotides, the CDR3 is TGCAGCGCCGAAAAAGCGGGAGGAAGGGAGCAGTACTTC.

The chain is built from TRBV27 and TRBJ1-5; 7 bases are shared with TRBD1. Germline V gene data show CDR1 as MNHEY and CDR2 as SMNVEV (reference sequence). The CDR3 sequence is 14 residues long. J lost 3 bases, V lost 9 bases, and 8 bases had no gene match. This chain's CDR3 is CASRQGGPNQPQHF. The DNA for the CDR3 is TGTGCCAGTCGTCAGGGGGGCCCCAATCAGCCCCAGCATTTT.

This clonotype was counted only a few times. The chain recombines TRBV29-1 with TRBJ1-1, with D unclear. CDR3 length: 11 residues. Trimming pared 5 bases from V and 4 bases from J, leaving 8 bases between. Germline V gene data show CDR1 as SQVTM and CDR2 as ANQGSEA. The chain's CDR3 is CSVRQLTEAFF. The CDR3 DNA reads as TGCAGCGTTAGACAACTCACTGAAGCTTTCTTT.

The chain is built from TRBV3-1 and TRBJ2-2; 7 bases map to TRBD1. CDR1 is LGHDT and CDR2 is YNNKEL in the germline V gene (reference sequence). Trimming at V came to 2 bases and at J to 5 bases, leaving 11 bases not matched to a gene. This CDR3 comprises 17 residues. The CDR3: CASSQIKQGRRTGELFF. The CDR3 coding sequence is TGTGCCAGCAGCCAAATCAAACAGGGGCGGAGGACCGGGGAGCTGTTTTTT.

The rearrangement joins TRBV28 to TRBJ2-5; TRBD2 aligns across 10 bases. J was trimmed by 1 base and V by 1 base; bases with no gene match: 6. CDR1 is MDHEN and CDR2 is SYDVKM in the germline V gene. The CDR3 length is 17 residues. The CDR3 spells CASSLFASGSSQETQYF. In nucleotides, the CDR3 is TGTGCCAGCAGTTTATTCGCTAGCGGGAGTTCCCAAGAGACCCAGTACTTC.

This sequence joins TRBV30 and TRBJ1-3; D not resolved. Germline V gene lookup returns CDR1 GTSNPN and CDR2 SVGIG (reference sequence). The length of the CDR3 is 18 residues. V was trimmed by 0 bases and J by 2 bases, leaving 20 bases between them. DNA for the CDR3: TGTGCCTGGAGTGTATTGGGCTTCCGGGCAATGACTGGAAACACCATATATTTT. Residues: CAWSVLGFRAMTGNTIYF.

The genes are TRBV28 and TRBJ2-7; 9 bases map to TRBD1. V was clipped by 2 bases and J by 5 bases; unmatched bases: 4. Germline V gene sequence: CDR1 MDHEN, CDR2 SYDVKM. The CDR3 is made up of 14 amino acids. Here the CDR3 reads CASSLLRDRDEQYF. DNA of the CDR3: TGTGCCAGCAGTTTACTCCGGGACAGGGACGAGCAGTACTTC.

This sequence joins TRBV7-2 and TRBJ2-7, with 11 bases lining up with TRBD1. Germline V gene data show CDR1 as SGHTA and CDR2 as FQGNSA. The CDR3 is 17 amino acids. The trim removed 7 bases at V and 3 bases at J, leaving 14 bases unmatched. CDR3: CASMTSRTGGDFYEQYF. The CDR3 bases are TGTGCCAGCATGACCTCCCGGACAGGGGGCGACTTCTACGAGCAGTACTTC.

V usage is TRBV13 and J usage is TRBJ2-6; D remains unclear. This CDR3 has 14 residues. Germline CDR1 is PRHDT and CDR2 is FYEKMQ (reference sequence). V dropped 5 bases and J dropped 3 bases, with 8 bases sitting between them. Written as DNA, the CDR3 is TGTGCCAGCAGCCCCATCGGTGGGGCCAACGTCCTGACTTTC. Residues: CASSPIGGANVLTF.

The chain has TRBV11-2 and TRBJ2-7, with 7 bases lining up with TRBD1. V was pared by 1 base and J by 4 bases, with 7 bases of the junction left unmatched. Germline V CDR1 and CDR2: SGHAT, FQNNGV. The CDR3 sequence is 15 residues long. The CDR3 region is CASSLGGDRPYEQYF. The CDR3 nucleotides are TGTGCCAGCAGCTTAGGAGGGGACAGACCGTACGAGCAGTACTTC.

This clonotype turned up a few times. The rearrangement uses TRBV29-1 and TRBJ2-3; D is unclear. V lost 1 base and J 0 bases, leaving 17 bases between the germline ends. Germline CDR1 is SQVTM and CDR2 is ANQGSEA. The CDR3 contains 17 residues. In DNA form, the CDR3 reads TGCAGCGTTGAAGCCGCTTATGGGCAAACTAGCACAGATACGCAGTATTTT. Its translation is CSVEAAYGQTSTDTQYF.